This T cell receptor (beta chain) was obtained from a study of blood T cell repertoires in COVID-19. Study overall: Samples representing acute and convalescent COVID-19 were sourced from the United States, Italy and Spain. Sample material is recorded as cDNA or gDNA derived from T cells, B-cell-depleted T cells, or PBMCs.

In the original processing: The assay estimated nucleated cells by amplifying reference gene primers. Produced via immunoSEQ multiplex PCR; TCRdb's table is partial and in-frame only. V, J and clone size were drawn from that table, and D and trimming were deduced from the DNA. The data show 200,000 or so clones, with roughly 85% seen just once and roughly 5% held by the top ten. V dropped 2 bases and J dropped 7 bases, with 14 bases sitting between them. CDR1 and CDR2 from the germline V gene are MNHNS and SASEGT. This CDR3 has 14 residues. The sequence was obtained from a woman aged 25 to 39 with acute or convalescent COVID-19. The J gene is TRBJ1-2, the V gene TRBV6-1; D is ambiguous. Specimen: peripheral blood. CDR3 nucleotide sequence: TGTGCCAGCAGTGAATACGAGGGTTGGAGTGGCTACACCTTC. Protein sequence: CASSEYEGWSGYTF.